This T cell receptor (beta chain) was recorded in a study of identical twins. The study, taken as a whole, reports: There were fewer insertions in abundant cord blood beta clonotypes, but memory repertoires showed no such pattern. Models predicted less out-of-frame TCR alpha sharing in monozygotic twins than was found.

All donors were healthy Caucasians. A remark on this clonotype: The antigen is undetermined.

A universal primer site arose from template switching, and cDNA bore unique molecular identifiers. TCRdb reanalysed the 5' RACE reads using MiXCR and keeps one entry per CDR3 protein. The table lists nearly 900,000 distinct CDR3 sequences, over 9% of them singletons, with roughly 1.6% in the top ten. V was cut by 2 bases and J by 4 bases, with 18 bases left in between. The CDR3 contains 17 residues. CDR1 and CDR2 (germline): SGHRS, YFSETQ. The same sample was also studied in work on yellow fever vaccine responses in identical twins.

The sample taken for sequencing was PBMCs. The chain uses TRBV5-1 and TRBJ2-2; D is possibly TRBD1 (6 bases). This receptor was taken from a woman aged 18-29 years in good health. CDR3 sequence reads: CASSFSLDSRTTGELFF. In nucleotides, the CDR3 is TGCGCCAGCAGCTTTTCGCTGGACAGTCGGACCACCGGGGAGCTGTTTTTT.